Shown below are 13 T cell receptor beta chains from a single sample sequenced in a study of T cells in Graves' hyperthyroidism and ophthalmopathy. The source material, RNA transcripts, was used to amplify TCR beta CDR3 regions. The study used the HTBI primer set for a first-round RT-PCR of the TCR CDR3. One entry per CDR3 protein results from TCRdb running MiXCR on the multiplex PCR reads. Among 250,000 to 300,000 distinct CDR3 sequences listed, approximately 13% were seen once. Sequenced input: blood. Receptor source: a woman aged 35 to 49 with Graves' hyperthyroidism.

This clonotype was recorded at least ten times. The chain links TRBV24-1 to TRBJ1-2, with D unresolved. V lost 4 bases to trimming and J lost 5 bases, with 10 bases between them. CDR1 and CDR2 (germline): KGHDR, SFDVKD. There are 13 residues in the CDR3. For the CDR3, the DNA is TGTGCCACCAGTGACGCCCGGGAGTATGGCTACACCTTC. Its translation is CATSDAREYGYTF.

This clonotype was observed many times. V gene TRBV24-1 combines with J gene TRBJ2-5, with TRBD2 matching over 7 bases. The germline V gene encodes CDR1 KGHDR and CDR2 SFDVKD. Germline trimming cut 3 bases from V and 2 bases from J; bases unmatched to any gene: 8. The CDR3 runs 16 residues. CDR3 region: CATSDRLGGGQETQYF. In DNA, the CDR3 is TGTGCCACCAGTGATCGATTGGGGGGGGGTCAAGAGACCCAGTACTTC.

This clonotype came up a few times. V usage is TRBV19 and J usage is TRBJ2-7; D is possibly TRBD2 (6 bases). The CDR3 is 15 residues long. V was shortened by 9 bases and J by 0 bases, with 18 bases between the two germline ends. Germline V gene data show CDR1 as LNHDA and CDR2 as SQIVND (reference sequence). CDR3: CARVSLAPSSYEQYF. The CDR3 DNA reads TGTGCCAGAGTGTCACTAGCTCCTAGCTCCTACGAGCAGTACTTC.

This clonotype was recorded many times. The V gene is TRBV7-2, the J gene TRBJ2-1, with a weak D call TRBD2 (6 bases). V was trimmed by 4 bases and J by 3 bases, leaving 13 bases between them. Germline V gives CDR1 SGHTA, CDR2 FQGNSA. This CDR3 is built from 15 residues. This CDR3 is CASSSAGLLYNEQFF. The CDR3 region has the DNA TGTGCCAGCAGCTCGGCGGGACTCCTCTACAATGAGCAGTTCTTC. Full variable domain (missing parts from reference TRBV7-2 and TRBJ2-1): GAGVSQSPSNKVTEKGKDVELRCDPISGHTALYWYRQSLGQGLEFLIYFQGNSAPDKSGLPSDRFSAERTGGSVSTLTIQRTQQEDSAVYLCASSSAGLLYNEQFFGPGTRLTVL.

This clonotype was detected many times. The chain links TRBV12-3 or TRBV12-4 to TRBJ2-3, with 10 bases aligning to TRBD2. This CDR3 comprises 16 residues. V lost 4 bases, J lost 4 bases, and 8 bases stayed unmatched. CDR3 sequence (DNA): TGTGCCAGCAGTTCCCCAGCGGGAGGGAAGGCAGATACGCAGTATTTT. Its translation: CASSSPAGGKADTQYF.

This clonotype was recorded at least ten times. This chain joins TRBV2 and TRBJ2-7; D is uncertain. Germline-derived CDR1 and CDR2 are SNHLY and FYNNEI. CDR3 length equals 12 residues. Trimming left V 8 bases short and J 6 bases short, with 14 bases between. The CDR3 here is CASRSRWSEQYF. Written as DNA, the CDR3 is TGTGCCAGCCGATCCAGGTGGTCCGAGCAGTACTTC.

This clonotype showed up many times. The CDR3 spells CASTGDNSPLHF. CDR3 DNA: TGTGCCAGCACAGGGGATAATTCACCCCTCCACTTT. The chain is built from TRBV2 and TRBJ1-6, with D perhaps TRBD1 (6 bases). Germline CDR1 reads SNHLY; CDR2 reads FYNNEI. This CDR3 has 12 residues. V lost 7 bases, J lost 5 bases, and 6 bases lay in between.

This clonotype has ten or more counts. The chain carries TRBV18 and TRBJ2-1; D is unresolved. Germline V gene lookup returns CDR1 KGHSH and CDR2 LQKENI. This CDR3 spans 13 amino acids. The V gene lost 3 bases and the J gene lost 0 bases, with 3 bases spanning the gap. Written as DNA, the CDR3 is TGTGCCAGCTCACCCGTCTCCTACAATGAGCAGTTCTTC. It translates to CASSPVSYNEQFF.

The V gene is TRBV19, the J gene TRBJ1-2, with TRBD1 matching 7 bases. Germline lookup yields CDR1 LNHDA and CDR2 SQIVND (reference sequence). Trimming at V came to 9 bases and at J to 2 bases, leaving 9 bases not matched to a gene. The CDR3 covers 14 residues. CDR3 DNA: TGTGCCAGCTTGGAACAGGGGTGGAACTATGGCTACACCTTC. Residues: CASLEQGWNYGYTF.

The sample holds many counts of this clonotype. This chain uses TRBV29-1 with TRBJ1-6; no clear D. There are 13 residues in the CDR3. The V end lost 6 bases, the J end lost 3 bases, and 9 bases lay between the germline ends. Germline V gene sequence: CDR1 SQVTM, CDR2 ANQGSEA. The CDR3 sequence: CSVGDNYNSPLHF. The CDR3 nucleotides read TGCAGCGTCGGGGATAACTATAATTCACCCCTCCACTTT.

This clonotype is a singleton in its sample. Just one base apart from a much larger clone, this may be a read error. The gene calls are TRBV29-1 and TRBJ2-7, with TRBD1 as a possible D gene (6 bases). Germline-derived CDR1 and CDR2 are SQVTM and ANQGSEA. Trimming shortened V by 6 bases and J by 3 bases, and 27 bases separated the two germline ends. This CDR3 contains 17 residues. DNA for the CDR3: TGCAGCGTCGACACTTTCAGGGGTCCAGAAGGTGTCTACGAGCAGTACTTC. This encodes CSVDTFRGPEGVYEQYF.

About this clonotype itself: Germline is not matched at one junction end, which may reflect a read error. The rearrangement uses TRBV9 and TRBJ2-1, with D possibly being TRBD2 (5 bases). The CDR3 has 15 amino acids. Germline V gene sequence: CDR1 SGDLS, CDR2 YYNGEE. The chain's CDR3 is CVSSVAFESYNEQFF. Here the CDR3 DNA reads TGTGTCAGCAGCGTAGCGTTCGAGTCCTACAATGAGCAGTTCTTC.

This clonotype appeared many times. The rearrangement uses TRBV28 and TRBJ2-1, with D perhaps matching TRBD1 (6 bases). V lost 7 bases and J 0 bases, leaving 10 bases between the germline ends. Germline CDR1 and CDR2: MDHEN and SYDVKM. The CDR3 runs 14 residues. The CDR3 sequence: CASMDSSSYNEQFF. The CDR3 region has the DNA TGTGCCAGCATGGACAGCAGCTCCTACAATGAGCAGTTCTTC.